Listed below are T cell receptor beta chains from one sample, sequenced in a study of T cell changes during pregnancy in multiple sclerosis. Sequencing used immunoSEQ multiplex PCR; TCRdb keeps in-frame clones, though not all of them. The sample lists around 25,000 clones; roughly 88% were seen once. The sample was CD8+ T cells from peripheral blood mononuclear cells, taken in the first trimester of pregnancy. The receptors were gathered from a female donor in good health, enrolled as a control in a pregnancy study. CDR3s include the opening cysteine and the closing phenylalanine or tryptophan. The order of the fields is CDR3 DNA, CDR3 protein, D gene, J gene, clone size, V gene. A D gene is named only where the DNA matches it firmly. Where a row states a size, it is once, few, many or the class of an expanded clone; other rows omit it.

TGTGCCAGCAGCTTAAATGACAACAGCAATCAGCCCCAGCATTTT CASSLNDNSNQPQHF . TRBJ1-5 . TRBV7-2
TGTGCCACCAGCAGAGAGCTAGCGGGGGTGCAAGAGACCCAGTACTTC CATSRELAGVQETQYF TRBD2 TRBJ2-5 few TRBV15
TGTGCCAGCAATTGGCGGCATTGGAGCCAAGAGACCCAGTACTTC CASNWRHWSQETQYF . TRBJ2-5 . TRBV21-1
TGTGCCAGCAGCTTAGGGGCTACCTATAATTCACCCCTCCACTTT CASSLGATYNSPLHF . TRBJ1-6 . TRBV11-2
TGTGCCACCAGCATGTCCCGTAACACTGAAGCTTTCTTT CATSMSRNTEAFF . TRBJ1-1 . TRBV15
TGTGCCAGTAGTTTGGTCAGCAGGCCCAATCAGCCCCAGCATTTT CASSLVSRPNQPQHF . TRBJ1-5 few TRBV19
TGCGCCAGCAGCCAAGGTGTGCCGGGACATCTTGAAGCTTTCTTT CASSQGVPGHLEAFF . TRBJ1-1 . TRBV4-3
TGTGCCAGCAGTGCCAGCGGATCAGATACGCAGTATTTT CASSASGSDTQYF . TRBJ2-3 . TRBV6-4
TGTGCCAGCGGCCCCATGGCCATCAATCAGCCCCAGCATTTT CASGPMAINQPQHF . TRBJ1-5 . TRBV6-5
TGTGCCAGCAGCCAAGTGACTAGCGGGGGGACCACCTACGAGCAGTACTTC CASSQVTSGGTTYEQYF TRBD2 TRBJ2-7 . TRBV4-2
TGTGCCAGCAGCTTAGGGACACCTTTGGACTATGGCTACACCTTC CASSLGTPLDYGYTF . TRBJ1-2 few TRBV11-2
TGTGCCAGCAGGGGACGGACTACGGCGCACACTGAAGCTTTCTTT CASRGRTTAHTEAFF . TRBJ1-1 . TRBV28
TGTGCCGCTGGGGGGACAGTATCAACCGGGGAGCTGTTTTTT CAAGGTVSTGELFF . TRBJ2-2 . TRBV28
TGTGCCAGCAGCCTAGGGGACAGGTATTTCGAGCAGTACTTC CASSLGDRYFEQYF TRBD1 TRBJ2-7 . TRBV7-8
TGCGCCAGCAGCCCTCGACCAGCGAGCTCCTACAATGAGCAGTTCTTC CASSPRPASSYNEQFF . TRBJ2-1 . TRBV5-1
TGTGCCAGCAGCCCCGGGGTAGGGACAACAACTAATGAAAAACTGTTTTTT CASSPGVGTTTNEKLFF . TRBJ1-4 . TRBV7-6
TGTGCCAGCAGCGTTTTTGGACTGGGGGGGTACAATGAGCAGTTCTTC CASSVFGLGGYNEQFF TRBD2 TRBJ2-1 once TRBV9
TGTGCCAGCAGCGATACAGGGGGCTACGAGCAGTACTTC CASSDTGGYEQYF TRBD1 TRBJ2-7 . TRBV25-1
TGTGCCAGCAGCCAAGGTTATGAGCGGGGGGGCTCTCTTGAGACCCAGTACTTC CASSQGYERGGSLETQYF TRBD2 TRBJ2-5 . TRBV4-2
TGTGCCACCTTCTTGGACAGGTGGCGTATTGGTCAGCCCCAGCATTTT CATFLDRWRIGQPQHF TRBD1 TRBJ1-5 . TRBV6-4
TGTGCCAGCAGCGCCGAGCTAGCGGGGGAGGGGGATACGCAGTATTTT CASSAELAGEGDTQYF TRBD2 TRBJ2-3 . TRBV9
TGTGCCAGTAGTATAGATGCGGGGGCCTACGAGCAGTACTTC CASSIDAGAYEQYF TRBD2 TRBJ2-7 once TRBV19
TGCGCCAGCAGCCCGGGACACCCCGGGGCCGGGGAGCTGTTTTTT CASSPGHPGAGELFF . TRBJ2-2 . TRBV4-3
TGTGCCAGCAGCAGCGACTCACGGCTAGGCGAGCAGTACTTC CASSSDSRLGEQYF . TRBJ2-7 . TRBV9
TGTGCCAGCAGCCATGGGGGGGCGGGGGAGTACAATGAGCAGTTCTTC CASSHGGAGEYNEQFF . TRBJ2-1 . TRBV4-2
TGTGCCAGCAGTTACTGGACAGGTCGACGCGAGCAGTACTTC CASSYWTGRREQYF TRBD1 TRBJ2-7 . TRBV6-5
TGTGCCAGCAGCTTAGCTTCGACAGGGGGATTGGGCACTGAAGCTTTCTTT CASSLASTGGLGTEAFF TRBD1 TRBJ1-1 . TRBV7-9
TGTGCCAGCAGCTTAAGGGGGGGCGGTAATTCACCCCTCCACTTT CASSLRGGGNSPLHF . TRBJ1-6 . TRBV7-3
TGCGCCAGCAGCTTGGCGTGGGCTCCACATGAGCAGTTCTTC CASSLAWAPHEQFF . TRBJ2-1 . TRBV5-1
TGTGCCAGCAGCTCCTCCTTAGGGACCCCGGAGGGGAATACGCAGTATTTT CASSSSLGTPEGNTQYF . TRBJ2-3 . TRBV7-9
TGTGCCAGCAGCCCAAGGGGGACAGTGAACACTGAAGCTTTCTTT CASSPRGTVNTEAFF TRBD1 TRBJ1-1 . TRBV14
TGCGCCAGCAGCCAAGATTTCCGCTCCTACGAGCAGTACTTC CASSQDFRSYEQYF . TRBJ2-7 once TRBV4-3
TGTGCCAGCAGCCAAGGAACAGGGGGTCCCACCGGGGAGCTGTTTTTT CASSQGTGGPTGELFF TRBD1 TRBJ2-2 . TRBV14
TGTGCCAGCAGCGTCTACAGGGCGAGCACCGGGGAGCTGTTTTTT CASSVYRASTGELFF . TRBJ2-2 . TRBV9
TGTGCCAGCAGTGAACTCACAGAGAGTACCTACGAGCAGTACTTC CASSELTESTYEQYF . TRBJ2-7 . TRBV6-1
TGTGCCAGCAGTTTATGTGAACAGGGAGTCGGTTGCAATCAGCCCCAGCATTTT CASSLCEQGVGCNQPQHF . TRBJ1-5 . TRBV28
TGTGCCAGCAGCTTATGGACTAGCGGGTACGAGCAGTACTTC CASSLWTSGYEQYF TRBD2 TRBJ2-7 . TRBV13
TGTGCCAGCAGTCCCAGGATTACTTTAACTGAAGCTTTCTTT CASSPRITLTEAFF . TRBJ1-1 . TRBV27
TGTGCCAGCAGCACTAGCGGAGGAGGAGAGACCCAGTACTTC CASSTSGGGETQYF TRBD2 TRBJ2-5 . TRBV11-2
TGTGCCAGCAGCGCGGGACGGAACTCTGGAAACACCATATATTTT CASSAGRNSGNTIYF . TRBJ1-3 . TRBV6-5
TGTGCCAGCAGCTCTAAGACAGGGATGGACACTGAAGCTTTCTTT CASSSKTGMDTEAFF TRBD1 TRBJ1-1 . TRBV7-3